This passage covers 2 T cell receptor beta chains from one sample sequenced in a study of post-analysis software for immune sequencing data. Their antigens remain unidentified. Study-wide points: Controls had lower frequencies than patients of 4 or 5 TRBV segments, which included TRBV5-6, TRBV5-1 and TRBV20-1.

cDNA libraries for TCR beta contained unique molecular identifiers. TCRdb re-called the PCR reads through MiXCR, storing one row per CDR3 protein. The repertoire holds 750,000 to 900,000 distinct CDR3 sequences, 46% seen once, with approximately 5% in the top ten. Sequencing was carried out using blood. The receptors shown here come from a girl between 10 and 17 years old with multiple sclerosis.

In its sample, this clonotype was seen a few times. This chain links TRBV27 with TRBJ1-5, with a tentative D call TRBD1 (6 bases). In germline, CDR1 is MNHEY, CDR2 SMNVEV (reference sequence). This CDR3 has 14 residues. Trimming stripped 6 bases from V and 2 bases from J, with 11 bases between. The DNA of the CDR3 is TGTGCCAGCAGAGTGGGGGCAGGCAATCAGCCCCAGCATTTT. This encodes CASRVGAGNQPQHF.

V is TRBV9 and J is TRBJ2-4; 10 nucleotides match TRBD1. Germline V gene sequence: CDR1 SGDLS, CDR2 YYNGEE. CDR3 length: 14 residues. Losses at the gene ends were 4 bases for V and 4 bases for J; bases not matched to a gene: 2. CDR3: CASSRTGGKNIQYF. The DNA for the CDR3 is TGTGCCAGCAGCCGGACAGGGGGGAAAAACATTCAGTACTTC.